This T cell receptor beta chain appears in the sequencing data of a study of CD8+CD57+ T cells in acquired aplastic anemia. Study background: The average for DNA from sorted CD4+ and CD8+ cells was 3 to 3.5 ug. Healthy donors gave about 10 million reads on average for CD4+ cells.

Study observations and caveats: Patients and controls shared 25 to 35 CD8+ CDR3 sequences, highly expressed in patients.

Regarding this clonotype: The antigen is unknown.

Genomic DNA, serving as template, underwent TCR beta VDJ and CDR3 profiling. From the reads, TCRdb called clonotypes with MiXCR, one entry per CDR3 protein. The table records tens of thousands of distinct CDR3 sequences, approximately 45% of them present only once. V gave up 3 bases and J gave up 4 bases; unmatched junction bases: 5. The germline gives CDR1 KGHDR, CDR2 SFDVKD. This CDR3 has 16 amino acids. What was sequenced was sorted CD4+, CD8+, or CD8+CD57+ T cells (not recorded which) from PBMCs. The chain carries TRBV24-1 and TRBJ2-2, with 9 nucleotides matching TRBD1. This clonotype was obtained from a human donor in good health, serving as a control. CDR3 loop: CATSDRTGGPTGELFF. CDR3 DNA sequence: TGTGCCACCAGTGATCGAACAGGGGGCCCCACCGGGGAGCTGTTTTTT.